This TCR beta chain was obtained from a study of blood T cells in healthy people across ages. Primers used in a second PCR of about 6 to 11 cycles were a sample-barcoded 5' primer and a J-beta primer mix. TCRdb independently ran MiXCR on the 5' RACE reads; one entry per CDR3 protein. The profile shows around 1.5 million distinct CDR3 sequences, roughly 40% of them singletons. Donors were healthy Caucasian individuals from Russia aged roughly 6 to 90. The CDR3 is made up of 13 amino acids. Germline CDR1 is SEHNR and CDR2 is FQNEAQ (reference sequence). Trimming took 5 bases from V and 0 from J, leaving 7 bases between them.

This receptor was taken from a young woman in good health. The sample taken for sequencing was blood. The gene calls are TRBV7-9 and TRBJ1-2, with D unresolved. CDR3 coding DNA: TGTGCCAGCAGCATGAAGGCTAACTATGGCTACACCTTC. This translates into CASSMKANYGYTF.